One and the same sample provided the 10 T cell receptor beta chains below, sequenced in a study of T cells after yellow fever vaccination (dated by TCRdb to between 2018 and 2020). This specimen's treatment or condition label, interpreted: live attenuated yellow fever vaccine strain. Libraries were made using 5' RACE. Instrument used: Illumina HiSeq 2500. Using fastp trimming at Q25 and MiXCR clonotype assembly, TCRdb reanalyzed the public sequencing data and kept in-frame beta chains. Rows with a matching CDR3 protein are joined into one entry that keeps the most common DNA and genes. The sample data list hundreds of thousands of distinct CDR3 sequences, and around 10% of these were observed just once. In total, the top ten clones hold roughly 18% of the sample. The sample here was PBMCs, taken on the day of the first yellow fever vaccination. The receptors come from a man younger than 35 who received the YFV17D yellow fever vaccine.

The J gene is TRBJ1-5, the V gene TRBV7-9; 8 bases match TRBD1. There are 16 residues in the CDR3. Germline V gene lookup returns CDR1 SEHNR and CDR2 FQNEAQ (reference sequence). The J segment lost 6 bases and the V segment lost 5 bases, leaving 12 bases of the junction unmatched. The CDR3 loop reads CASSAGEIRGLQPQHF. DNA of the CDR3: TGTGCCAGCAGCGCAGGGGAAATCAGGGGGCTTCAGCCCCAGCATTTT.

This chain uses TRBV20-1 with TRBJ2-4; TRBD1 matches 9 bases. Unmatched junction bases numbered 2, after V lost 5 bases and J lost 3 bases. Per the germline V gene, CDR1 is DFQATT and CDR2 is SNEGSKA (reference sequence). The CDR3 is 13 amino acids. The CDR3 coding sequence is TGCAGTGCTGCGGGACAGGGCAAAAACATTCAGTACTTC. Its protein is CSAAGQGKNIQYF.

This CDR3 is CASSLGGALWEDTQYF. DNA of the CDR3: TGTGCCAGCAGCTTAGGTGGTGCTTTGTGGGAAGATACGCAGTATTTT. V gene TRBV7-2 combines with J gene TRBJ2-3; D is unresolved. Germline CDR1 and CDR2: SGHTA and FQGNSA. V was trimmed by 1 base and J by 5 bases, leaving 16 bases between them. This CDR3 is built from 16 residues.

In nucleotides, the CDR3 is TGTGCCAGCAGCTCCCGGACGGGGAGGAGCTCAGATACGCAGTATTTT. As protein: CASSSRTGRSSDTQYF. V is TRBV5-4 and J is TRBJ2-3; the D gene is possibly TRBD2 (6 bases). The CDR3 runs to 16 residues. Germline CDR1 SGHNT, CDR2 YYREEE (reference sequence). Trimming took 3 bases from V and 4 from J, leaving 18 bases between them.

This clonotype was observed a few times. The chain couples TRBV2 to TRBJ1-6; no reliable D call. The germline V gene has CDR1 SNHLY and CDR2 FYNNEI. Trimming shortened V by 7 bases and J by 3 bases, and 7 bases separated the two germline ends. The CDR3 is made up of 13 amino acids. CDR3 in DNA: TGTGCCAGCACCGACAACTATAATTCACCCCTCCACTTT. Translated: CASTDNYNSPLHF. The variable domain in full, with the rest retrieved from reference TRBV2 and TRBJ1-6, is EPEVTQTPSHQVTQMGQEVILRCVPISNHLYFYWYRQILGQKVEFLVSFYNNEISEKSEIFDDQFSVERPDGSNFTLKIRSTKLEDSAMYFCASTDNYNSPLHFGNGTRLTVT.

This clonotype was seen a handful of times. The CDR3 protein is CASSLGQGASTDTQYF. Written as DNA, the CDR3 is TGTGCCAGCAGCTTAGGACAGGGGGCCAGCACAGATACGCAGTATTTT. The rearrangement uses TRBV7-9 and TRBJ2-3; 10 positions match TRBD1. This CDR3 has 16 residues. CDR1 and CDR2 (germline): SEHNR, FQNEAQ (reference sequence). Trimming at V came to 1 base and at J to 0 bases, leaving 1 base not matched to a gene.

This clonotype has at least ten counts. The chain couples TRBV6-5 to TRBJ2-2; no definite D call. Germline lookup yields CDR1 MNHEY and CDR2 SVGAGI. The CDR3 totals 13 residues. The V gene lost 7 bases and the J gene lost 1 base, with 7 bases spanning the gap. CDR3 amino acids: CASKHQNTGELFF. In nucleotides, the CDR3 is TGTGCCAGCAAACACCAGAACACCGGGGAGCTGTTTTTT.

The CDR3, as DNA: TGTGCCAGCGAGGGGGAGGTGCCGGACGAGCAGTACTTC. Its protein product is CASEGEVPDEQYF. V is TRBV7-9 and J is TRBJ2-7; either TRBD1 or TRBD2 may fit D (6 bases each). The length of the CDR3 is 13 residues. From germline, CDR1 is SEHNR and CDR2 FQNEAQ (reference sequence). V dropped 8 bases and J dropped 5 bases, with 16 bases sitting between them.

The chain employs TRBV5-1 and TRBJ2-1; 10 nucleotides line up with TRBD2. The CDR3 is 15 amino acids. V lost 5 bases and J lost 9; bases outside the gene matches: 11. CDR1 is SGHRS, CDR2 YFSETQ, per germline. The chain's CDR3 is CASSESTSGVGEQFF. CDR3 DNA sequence: TGCGCCAGCAGTGAGAGCACTAGCGGGGTGGGTGAGCAGTTCTTC.

The rearrangement uses TRBV6-5 and TRBJ2-7; TRBD1 is a possible D gene (5 bases). The germline gives CDR1 MNHEY, CDR2 SVGAGI. This CDR3 has 13 amino acids. CDR3 sequence reads: CSCAEEGAYEQYF. In nucleotides, the CDR3 is TGTTCATGCGCCGAGGAAGGGGCTTACGAGCAGTACTTC.